The T cell receptor (beta chain) described here comes from a study of OX40 agonist ivuxolimab in advanced cancers. Study-wide background: Treatment of patients was with ivuxolimab, an agonistic anti-OX40 (CD134) antibody. Past anti-PD-1, anti-PD-L1 or anti-CTLA-4 therapy was accepted, and around 40% had received some. Three patients, one with hepatocellular carcinoma and two with cutaneous melanoma, responded partially.

Method: immunoSEQ multiplex PCR; TCRdb's copy keeps in-frame clones and lacks some. The sample records tens of thousands of clones, about 86% being singletons. This CDR3 is 14 amino acids long. The germline V gene has CDR1 LNHDA and CDR2 SQIVND (reference sequence). Between the trimmed V and J ends, which lost 10 bases and 7 bases, there was a span of 19 bases. This chain connects TRBV19 to TRBJ2-2; D tentatively reads TRBD1 or TRBD2 (6 bases each). Sequenced material: CD4+ or CD8+ T cells sorted from blood, taken in a trial of the OX40 agonist ivuxolimab. This clonotype was sampled from an adult with an advanced solid tumor such as melanoma, head and neck, liver or kidney cancer. The CDR3 reads CATKFSGAGGELFF. The DNA for the CDR3 is TGTGCCACCAAATTCTCGGGGGCGGGCGGGGAGCTGTTTTTT.